A selection of T cell receptor beta chains follows, all from one sample in a study of T cell responses to AZD1222 COVID-19 vaccine. Produced via immunoSEQ multiplex PCR; TCRdb's table is partial and in-frame only. Of roughly 130,000 clones listed, approximately 83% were seen once; the top ten hold about 1.5%. The sequenced sample was peripheral blood, obtained on day 0 of AZD1222 vaccination. The receptor set was obtained from an adult in good health. CDR3s include the opening cysteine and the closing phenylalanine or tryptophan. Fields, in order: clone size, V gene, J gene, D gene, CDR3 protein, CDR3 DNA. The D gene is left open where the match is weak. Only some rows state a clone size, as once, few, many or a class for expanded clones.

abundance: NA; v_gene: TRBV24-1; j_gene: TRBJ2-2; d_gene: NA; CDR3aa: CATSAPGTDYTGELFF; CDR3nt: TGTGCCACCAGTGCACCAGGGACGGATTACACCGGGGAGCTGTTTTTT
abundance: NA; v_gene: TRBV15; j_gene: TRBJ1-2; d_gene: TRBD1; CDR3aa: CATSRTAGQGIF; CDR3nt: TGTGCCACCAGCAGAACTGCGGGACAGGGCATCTTC
abundance: NA; v_gene: TRBV30; j_gene: TRBJ1-4; d_gene: TRBD1; CDR3aa: CAWTLVGGLANEKLFF; CDR3nt: TGTGCCTGGACCTTGGTAGGGGGCCTTGCTAATGAAAAACTGTTTTTT
abundance: NA; v_gene: TRBV6-5; j_gene: TRBJ1-5; d_gene: TRBD1; CDR3aa: CASRPTGVSNQPQHF; CDR3nt: TGTGCCAGCAGGCCCACAGGGGTTAGCAATCAGCCCCAGCATTTT
abundance: NA; v_gene: TRBV29-1; j_gene: TRBJ1-3; d_gene: NA; CDR3aa: CSVDGNGGNTIYF; CDR3nt: TGCAGCGTTGACGGGAATGGTGGAAACACCATATATTTT
abundance: once; v_gene: TRBV7-9; j_gene: TRBJ2-7; d_gene: NA; CDR3aa: CASSLDGNYEQYF; CDR3nt: TGTGCCAGCAGCTTAGATGGGAACTACGAGCAGTACTTC
abundance: NA; v_gene: TRBV5-4; j_gene: TRBJ1-1; d_gene: NA; CDR3aa: CASSPGEGNTEAFF; CDR3nt: TGTGCCAGCAGCCCCGGTGAAGGGAACACTGAAGCTTTCTTT
abundance: few; v_gene: TRBV5-8; j_gene: TRBJ1-6; d_gene: TRBD1; CDR3aa: CASSRTGDSPLHF; CDR3nt: TGTGCCAGCAGCCGGACAGGGGATTCACCCCTCCACTTT
abundance: NA; v_gene: TRBV12-5; j_gene: TRBJ2-2; d_gene: NA; CDR3aa: CASGFETTGELFF; CDR3nt: TGTGCTAGTGGTTTCGAAACCACCGGGGAGCTGTTTTTT
abundance: NA; v_gene: TRBV7-2; j_gene: TRBJ1-4; d_gene: TRBD1; CDR3aa: CASSSGTGIGVGEKLFF; CDR3nt: TGTGCCAGCAGCTCCGGGACAGGGATAGGCGTAGGTGAAAAACTGTTTTTT
abundance: NA; v_gene: TRBV2; j_gene: TRBJ2-7; d_gene: TRBD2; CDR3aa: CASSEYTSGYEQYF; CDR3nt: TGTGCCAGCAGTGAATATACTAGCGGCTACGAGCAGTACTTC
abundance: NA; v_gene: TRBV25-1; j_gene: TRBJ2-7; d_gene: NA; CDR3aa: CASSDLVWVDEQYF; CDR3nt: TGTGCCAGCAGTGACCTCGTCTGGGTCGACGAGCAGTACTTC
abundance: NA; v_gene: TRBV5-1; j_gene: TRBJ2-5; d_gene: TRBD2; CDR3aa: CASSLAGGLQETQYF; CDR3nt: TGCGCCAGCAGTCTAGCGGGGGGGCTGCAAGAGACCCAGTACTTC
abundance: NA; v_gene: TRBV29-1; j_gene: TRBJ1-1; d_gene: NA; CDR3aa: CSVAMNTEAFF; CDR3nt: TGCAGCGTAGCAATGAACACTGAAGCTTTCTTT
abundance: NA; v_gene: TRBV15; j_gene: TRBJ1-1; d_gene: NA; CDR3aa: CATRYGLGNTEAFF; CDR3nt: TGTGCCACCAGATACGGACTGGGTAACACTGAAGCTTTCTTT
abundance: NA; v_gene: TRBV19; j_gene: TRBJ1-2; d_gene: TRBD1; CDR3aa: CASSIEGQGYGYTF; CDR3nt: TGTGCCAGTAGTATAGAAGGACAGGGATATGGCTACACCTTC
abundance: NA; v_gene: TRBV27; j_gene: TRBJ2-7; d_gene: TRBD2; CDR3aa: CASSLSRGGLAEFSYEQYF; CDR3nt: TGTGCCAGCAGTTTATCGCGGGGAGGACTAGCGGAATTCTCCTACGAGCAGTACTTC
abundance: NA; v_gene: TRBV7-8; j_gene: TRBJ1-2; d_gene: NA; CDR3aa: CASSLGRSGRNYGYTF; CDR3nt: TGTGCCAGCAGCTTAGGTCGTTCAGGGAGAAACTATGGCTACACCTTC
abundance: NA; v_gene: TRBV9; j_gene: TRBJ2-7; d_gene: TRBD1; CDR3aa: CASSVGTGFSYEQYF; CDR3nt: TGTGCCAGCAGCGTAGGGACAGGGTTTTCCTACGAGCAGTACTTC
abundance: NA; v_gene: TRBV6-5; j_gene: TRBJ2-1; d_gene: NA; CDR3aa: CASSRYAQTYNEQFF; CDR3nt: TGTGCCAGCAGCCGTTATGCCCAGACCTACAATGAGCAGTTCTTC
abundance: few; v_gene: TRBV28; j_gene: TRBJ1-2; d_gene: NA; CDR3aa: CASSLGFNYGYTF; CDR3nt: TGTGCCAGCAGTTTGGGATTCAACTATGGCTACACCTTC
abundance: NA; v_gene: TRBV5-1; j_gene: TRBJ1-2; d_gene: TRBD1; CDR3aa: CASSIKQGNYGYTF; CDR3nt: TGCGCCAGCAGCATTAAACAGGGGAACTATGGCTACACCTTC
abundance: NA; v_gene: TRBV27; j_gene: TRBJ2-7; d_gene: TRBD2; CDR3aa: CASSFSGGYEQYF; CDR3nt: TGTGCCAGCAGTTTTTCGGGGGGCTACGAGCAGTACTTC
abundance: NA; v_gene: TRBV5-6; j_gene: TRBJ1-5; d_gene: TRBD1; CDR3aa: CASSAQGKGQPQHF; CDR3nt: TGTGCCAGCAGCGCACAGGGGAAAGGCCAGCCCCAGCATTTT
abundance: NA; v_gene: TRBV5-6; j_gene: TRBJ2-7; d_gene: NA; CDR3aa: CASRITGLTYEQYF; CDR3nt: TGTGCCAGCAGGATAACAGGGTTAACCTACGAGCAGTACTTC
abundance: NA; v_gene: TRBV5-6; j_gene: TRBJ1-5; d_gene: NA; CDR3aa: CASSFSGGDQPQHF; CDR3nt: TGTGCCAGCAGCTTCTCGGGAGGGGATCAGCCCCAGCATTTT
abundance: NA; v_gene: TRBV9; j_gene: TRBJ2-5; d_gene: NA; CDR3aa: CASSPPRNHETQYF; CDR3nt: TGTGCCAGCAGCCCCCCGCGCAACCATGAGACCCAGTACTTC
abundance: NA; v_gene: TRBV25-1; j_gene: TRBJ2-5; d_gene: TRBD1; CDR3aa: CASQGDLFPETQYF; CDR3nt: TGTGCGTCACAGGGGGACTTGTTTCCAGAGACCCAGTACTTC
abundance: NA; v_gene: TRBV18; j_gene: TRBJ2-7; d_gene: NA; CDR3aa: CASSRTADYEQYF; CDR3nt: TGTGCCAGCTCAAGGACAGCTGACTACGAGCAGTACTTC
abundance: NA; v_gene: TRBV2; j_gene: TRBJ1-1; d_gene: NA; CDR3aa: CASSERQGNTEAFF; CDR3nt: TGTGCCAGCAGTGAAAGGCAGGGGAACACTGAAGCTTTCTTT
abundance: NA; v_gene: TRBV11-3; j_gene: TRBJ2-3; d_gene: NA; CDR3aa: CASSPGQLSTDTQYF; CDR3nt: TGTGCCAGCAGCCCCGGACAGCTAAGCACAGATACGCAGTATTTT
abundance: NA; v_gene: TRBV24-1; j_gene: TRBJ2-6; d_gene: NA; CDR3aa: CATSDLRRSNVLTF; CDR3nt: TGTGCCACCAGTGATTTGAGGAGGTCCAACGTCCTGACTTTC
abundance: NA; v_gene: TRBV6-1; j_gene: TRBJ1-6; d_gene: TRBD1; CDR3aa: CASSGTRGSSYNSPLHF; CDR3nt: TGTGCCAGCAGTGGAACCAGGGGGAGCTCCTATAATTCACCCCTCCACTTT
abundance: NA; v_gene: TRBV9; j_gene: TRBJ1-1; d_gene: TRBD1; CDR3aa: CASSPPTGFTEAFF; CDR3nt: TGTGCCAGCAGCCCTCCGACAGGGTTCACTGAAGCTTTCTTT
abundance: NA; v_gene: TRBV27; j_gene: TRBJ1-2; d_gene: NA; CDR3aa: CASTTRGGGYGYTF; CDR3nt: TGTGCCAGCACCACTAGGGGGGGCGGTTATGGCTACACCTTC
abundance: NA; v_gene: TRBV5-1; j_gene: TRBJ2-2; d_gene: TRBD2; CDR3aa: CASSLSVSGGNTGELFF; CDR3nt: TGCGCCAGCAGCTTGTCCGTTAGCGGGGGGAACACCGGGGAGCTGTTTTTT
abundance: NA; v_gene: TRBV19; j_gene: TRBJ2-3; d_gene: NA; CDR3aa: CASSTTPAYTQYF; CDR3nt: TGTGCCAGTAGTACAACCCCAGCTTATACGCAGTATTTT
abundance: NA; v_gene: TRBV7-9; j_gene: TRBJ2-2; d_gene: NA; CDR3aa: CASSFESATGELFF; CDR3nt: TGTGCCAGCAGCTTCGAGAGTGCGACCGGGGAGCTGTTTTTT
abundance: NA; v_gene: TRBV19; j_gene: TRBJ2-1; d_gene: NA; CDR3aa: CASSIVARSLYNEQFF; CDR3nt: TGTGCCAGTAGTATAGTGGCCCGATCCTTGTACAATGAGCAGTTCTTC
abundance: NA; v_gene: TRBV7-9; j_gene: TRBJ2-1; d_gene: TRBD2; CDR3aa: CASSLGVGGGLYNEQFF; CDR3nt: TGTGCCAGCAGCTTAGGAGTGGGCGGGGGGCTCTACAATGAGCAGTTCTTC
abundance: NA; v_gene: TRBV30; j_gene: TRBJ1-2; d_gene: NA; CDR3aa: CAWSGGRWDTNYGYTF; CDR3nt: TGTGCCTGGAGTGGGGGGCGTTGGGATACTAACTATGGCTACACCTTC
abundance: NA; v_gene: TRBV7-2; j_gene: TRBJ2-2; d_gene: NA; CDR3aa: CASSSLALANTGELFF; CDR3nt: TGTGCCAGCAGCTCACTCGCACTAGCTAACACCGGGGAGCTGTTTTTT
abundance: NA; v_gene: TRBV5-1; j_gene: TRBJ2-7; d_gene: TRBD1; CDR3aa: CASSLRAEGQGASEQYF; CDR3nt: TGCGCCAGCAGCCTCCGAGCCGAAGGACAGGGGGCCAGCGAGCAGTACTTC
abundance: once; v_gene: TRBV18; j_gene: TRBJ1-6; d_gene: NA; CDR3aa: CASSPDFQNSPLHF; CDR3nt: TGTGCCAGCTCACCAGATTTCCAGAATTCACCCCTCCACTTT
abundance: few; v_gene: TRBV5-1; j_gene: TRBJ2-3; d_gene: TRBD2; CDR3aa: CASSSGTSGVDTQYF; CDR3nt: TGCGCCAGCAGCTCGGGGACTAGCGGTGTAGATACGCAGTATTTT
abundance: once; v_gene: TRBV7-9; j_gene: TRBJ2-7; d_gene: NA; CDR3aa: CASSPLEGSKTYEQYF; CDR3nt: TGTGCCAGCAGTCCTCTTGAAGGTAGTAAAACCTACGAGCAGTACTTC
abundance: NA; v_gene: TRBV7-3; j_gene: TRBJ1-4; d_gene: TRBD1; CDR3aa: CASSDRVTNEKLFF; CDR3nt: TGTGCCAGCAGCGACAGGGTAACTAATGAAAAACTGTTTTTT
abundance: NA; v_gene: TRBV7-8; j_gene: TRBJ1-4; d_gene: TRBD1; CDR3aa: CASSRTGGNEKLFF; CDR3nt: TGTGCCAGCAGCCGTACAGGGGGGAATGAAAAACTGTTTTTT
abundance: NA; v_gene: TRBV5-5; j_gene: TRBJ1-2; d_gene: NA; CDR3aa: CASSLEYSSHLGYTF; CDR3nt: TGTGCCAGCAGCTTGGAGTACAGTTCTCACCTTGGCTACACCTTC
abundance: NA; v_gene: TRBV6-2/TRBV6-3; j_gene: TRBJ2-2; d_gene: NA; CDR3aa: CASSSPPRERVNTGELFF; CDR3nt: TGTGCCAGCAGTTCCCCGCCCAGGGAAAGGGTAAACACCGGGGAGCTGTTTTTT
abundance: NA; v_gene: TRBV29-1; j_gene: TRBJ2-7; d_gene: TRBD1; CDR3aa: CSVGGQGAEFGYEQYF; CDR3nt: TGCAGCGTCGGGGGACAGGGGGCGGAATTCGGCTACGAGCAGTACTTC
abundance: NA; v_gene: TRBV19; j_gene: TRBJ1-1; d_gene: TRBD1; CDR3aa: CASSSRDRGMNTEAFF; CDR3nt: TGTGCCAGTAGTTCCCGGGACAGGGGAATGAACACTGAAGCTTTCTTT
abundance: NA; v_gene: TRBV19; j_gene: TRBJ2-7; d_gene: NA; CDR3aa: CASSTLPEGGSYEQYF; CDR3nt: TGTGCCAGTAGTACGCTCCCCGAGGGGGGCTCCTACGAGCAGTACTTC
abundance: NA; v_gene: TRBV9; j_gene: TRBJ2-7; d_gene: TRBD2; CDR3aa: CASSVLGLAAGEQYF; CDR3nt: TGTGCCAGCAGCGTCCTGGGACTAGCGGCTGGGGAGCAGTACTTC
abundance: NA; v_gene: TRBV5-1; j_gene: TRBJ2-2; d_gene: TRBD2; CDR3aa: CASSWTSGDRTGELFF; CDR3nt: TGCGCCAGCAGCTGGACGAGCGGGGATCGGACCGGGGAGCTGTTTTTT
abundance: NA; v_gene: TRBV7-2; j_gene: TRBJ2-7; d_gene: NA; CDR3aa: CASSLTDVIGEQYF; CDR3nt: TGTGCCAGCAGCTTAACGGACGTAATAGGCGAGCAGTACTTC
abundance: NA; v_gene: TRBV9; j_gene: TRBJ2-1; d_gene: TRBD1; CDR3aa: CASTRGQGAYNEQFF; CDR3nt: TGTGCCAGCACCAGGGGACAGGGCGCCTACAATGAGCAGTTCTTC